This passage covers 18 T cell receptor beta chains from one sample sequenced in a study of Graves' ophthalmopathy and Graves' hyperthyroidism. Using RNA transcripts, the TCR beta CDR3 regions were amplified. First-round RT-PCR relied on HTBI primers, and a second-round multiplex PCR came next. TCRdb fed the multiplex PCR reads into MiXCR, producing one record per CDR3 protein. The data contain 240,000 or so distinct CDR3 sequences, around 50% of them seen just once; the ten biggest clones take up more than 45%. Sequencing was done on a sample of peripheral blood. These receptor sequences come from an adult man with Graves' ophthalmopathy.

This clonotype was seen a few times. The rearrangement links TRBV2 to TRBJ2-7; 7 nucleotides align to TRBD1. From germline, CDR1 is SNHLY and CDR2 FYNNEI. Germline trimming cut 3 bases from V and 7 bases from J; bases unmatched to any gene: 3. The CDR3 runs 12 residues. The CDR3 DNA follows: TGTGCCAGCAGTGATCAGGGACAGGAGCAGTACTTC. This sequence encodes CASSDQGQEQYF. The whole variable domain, filled in from reference TRBV2 and TRBJ2-7, reads EPEVTQTPSHQVTQMGQEVILRCVPISNHLYFYWYRQILGQKVEFLVSFYNNEISEKSEIFDDQFSVERPDGSNFTLKIRSTKLEDSAMYFCASSDQGQEQYFGPGTRLTVT.

The V gene is TRBV18, the J gene TRBJ2-5; 8 bases align to TRBD1. The V gene's germline CDR1 is KGHSH and CDR2 LQKENI. The CDR3 has 16 residues. With 0 bases clipped from V and 5 bases from J, the junction kept 8 bases outside the gene matches. CDR3 nucleotide sequence: TGTGCCAGCTCACCACCGAGGACAGGGTCATTGGAGACCCAGTACTTC. It encodes CASSPPRTGSLETQYF.

The rearrangement joins TRBV7-9 to TRBJ1-6, with D hard to call. V dropped 5 bases and J dropped 5 bases, with 13 bases sitting between them. The germline gives CDR1 SEHNR, CDR2 FQNEAQ (reference sequence). CDR3 length equals 15 residues. CDR3 coding DNA: TGTGCCAGCAGCCCCCCGGACTCTAATAATTCACCCCTCCACTTT. Its protein product is CASSPPDSNNSPLHF.

Here the CDR3 reads CAIRQGPGGDYGYTF. CDR3 DNA sequence: TGTGCCATCAGACAGGGACCTGGGGGCGACTATGGCTACACCTTC. This chain uses TRBV10-3 with TRBJ1-2, with D possibly TRBD1 on 6 matching bases. The CDR3 is made up of 15 amino acids. Trimming removed 6 bases from V and 3 bases from J, with 17 bases in between. From germline, CDR1 is ENHRY and CDR2 SYGVKD.

The count of this clonotype is one. The chain employs TRBV25-1 and TRBJ1-1; unclear D gene. Germline V lookup: CDR1 MGHDK, CDR2 SYGVNS. V gave up 6 bases and J gave up 6 bases, with 11 bases separating them. The CDR3 totals 12 residues. The CDR3 DNA reads as TGTGCCAGCAGCCCACTGGGGTCTGAAGCTTTCTTT. Encoded protein: CASSPLGSEAFF.

This clonotype was counted a few times. The V call is TRBV19, the J call TRBJ1-1; 7 positions agree with TRBD1. V trimming: 7 bases; J trimming: 1 base; junction bases outside the gene matches: 3. Germline V gene data show CDR1 as LNHDA and CDR2 as SQIVND (reference sequence). The CDR3 contains 13 residues. The CDR3 sequence is CASKGQPNTEAFF. The CDR3 DNA reads TGTGCCAGTAAGGGACAGCCGAACACTGAAGCTTTCTTT.

Notes on this clonotype: An end of the junction does not agree with germline; a read error may underlie this. V is TRBV10-2 and J is TRBJ2-7, with D perhaps TRBD2 (6 bases). The CDR3 runs to 15 residues. Per germline, CDR1 WSHSY and CDR2 SAAADI. CDR3: CASSASGSRAYEQYF. The CDR3 DNA sequence: TGTGCCAGCAGTGCCTCCGGGAGTCGCGCCTACGAGCAGTACTTC.

The chain combines TRBV7-9 with TRBJ1-2, with a tentative D call TRBD1 (6 bases). This CDR3 has 17 residues. The V end was cut by 3 bases, the J end by 8 bases, with 25 bases between. Germline V CDR1 and CDR2: SEHNR, FQNEAQ (reference sequence). CDR3: CASSLGWGQGLIGGYTF. The CDR3, as DNA: TGTGCCAGCAGCTTGGGTTGGGGGCAGGGGTTGATTGGCGGCTACACCTTC.

CDR3 sequence: CASSRMAGQETQYF. The DNA for the CDR3 is TGTGCCAGCAGCCGGATGGCGGGGCAAGAGACCCAGTACTTC. This chain joins TRBV7-2 and TRBJ2-5; TRBD2 might be the D (6 bases). V lost 5 bases and J lost 2, with 12 bases in between. Germline lookup yields CDR1 SGHTA and CDR2 FQGNSA. The CDR3 runs 14 residues.

The chain's CDR3 is CASSLGGPGYEQYF. The CDR3 DNA reads as TGTGCCAGCAGCTTGGGGGGTCCAGGATACGAGCAGTACTTC. The chain carries TRBV7-9 and TRBJ2-7; D is perhaps TRBD2 (6 bases). Germline CDR1 and CDR2: SEHNR and FQNEAQ (reference sequence). The CDR3 sequence is 14 residues long. V lost 3 bases and J lost 4, with 13 bases in between.

This sequence joins TRBV5-1 and TRBJ1-1, with unresolved D. Germline CDR1 reads SGHRS; CDR2 reads YFSETQ. The CDR3 spans 14 residues. Between the trimmed V and J ends, which lost 1 base and 1 base, there was a span of 8 bases. The CDR3 sequence: CASSLRLRNTEAFF. The CDR3 region has the DNA TGCGCCAGCAGCTTGAGGCTAAGGAACACTGAAGCTTTCTTT.

This clonotype appeared a few times. The CDR3 DNA follows: TGTGCCAGCAGTTTACTTGGAGGGGATGAAAAACTGTTTTTT. Its protein product is CASSLLGGDEKLFF. The J gene is TRBJ1-4, the V gene TRBV6-2 or TRBV6-3, with D perhaps matching TRBD1 (5 bases). This CDR3 is 14 amino acids long. V gave up 4 bases and J gave up 6 bases, with 12 bases separating them. Germline lookup yields CDR1 MNHEY and CDR2 SVGEGT.

V is TRBV12-3 or TRBV12-4 and J is TRBJ1-5; D remains unclear. The V and J ends lost 7 bases and 6 bases respectively, with 13 bases between them. The CDR3 length is 13 residues. CDR3 sequence (DNA): TGTGCCAGCACCCTCTCTTCTGGTCAGCCCCAGCATTTT. Protein: CASTLSSGQPQHF.

The chain combines TRBV6-6 with TRBJ2-2; TRBD1 aligns across 9 bases. The CDR3 contains 18 residues. Per the germline V gene, CDR1 is MNHNY and CDR2 is SVGAGI (reference sequence). V gave up 5 bases and J gave up 1 base; unmatched junction bases: 11. In DNA form, the CDR3 reads TGTGCCAGCAGTCCTGGACAGGGGTCCTATGGGAACACCGGGGAGCTGTTTTTT. Amino acid sequence: CASSPGQGSYGNTGELFF.

Here the CDR3 DNA reads TGTGCCAGCAGGGGACAGGGGGCTTTCTCTGGAAACACCATATATTTT. As protein: CASRGQGAFSGNTIYF. This rearrangement joins TRBV6-5 to TRBJ1-3, with 12 bases that match TRBD1. The CDR3 has 16 residues. Germline assignment: CDR1 MNHEY and CDR2 SVGAGI. The junction had 3 bases not matched to a gene; V was cut back by 6 bases and J by 0 bases.

V and J are TRBV10-3 and TRBJ2-1, with a tentative D call TRBD2 (5 bases). V lost 6 bases and J 6 bases, leaving 9 bases between the germline ends. Per germline, CDR1 ENHRY and CDR2 SYGVKD. The CDR3 runs 12 residues. DNA for the CDR3: TGTGCCATCAGCAGGACTGTCAATGAGCAGTTCTTC. As protein: CAISRTVNEQFF.

The gene calls are TRBV2 and TRBJ1-3; the D gene is possibly TRBD1 (5 bases). Germline V lookup: CDR1 SNHLY, CDR2 FYNNEI. Trimming left V 10 bases short and J 0 bases short, with 16 bases between. CDR3 length: 15 residues. The CDR3 loop reads CATSKEGFSGNTIYF. CDR3 DNA sequence: TGTGCCACCAGCAAGGAGGGGTTCTCTGGAAACACCATATATTTT.

Comments on this clonotype: Possible read error: a much larger clone is one base away. The chain uses TRBV29-1 and TRBJ2-5, with 9 bases identical to TRBD2. Looked up from germline, CDR1 is SQVTM and CDR2 is ANQGSEA. The CDR3 contains 14 residues. CDR3 in amino acids: CGASSGRRGETQYF. In DNA, the CDR3 is TGCGGCGCTAGTAGCGGGAGAAGAGGGGAGACCCAGTACTTC.